The 15 T cell receptor beta chains below were found in one sample sequenced in a study of T cells in Graves' hyperthyroidism and ophthalmopathy. Amplification targeted TCR beta CDR3 regions from RNA transcripts. A first-round RT-PCR of the TCR CDR3 used the HTBI primer set. TCRdb re-derived calls from the multiplex PCR reads in MiXCR, one entry per CDR3 protein. The data contain around 390,000 distinct CDR3 sequences, about 15% of them seen just once; the ten biggest clones take up 20%. Sequencing used blood. Receptors originate from a woman in her 30s with Graves' ophthalmopathy.

The sample holds many counts of this clonotype. CDR3 sequence reads: CASSYRWEVQNQETQYF. As DNA, the CDR3 is TGTGCCAGCAGCTATCGGTGGGAGGTACAGAACCAAGAGACCCAGTACTTC. V is TRBV7-2 and J is TRBJ2-5, with D maybe TRBD2 (6 bases). This CDR3 has 17 residues. Trimming cost V 4 bases and J 0 bases, with 18 bases left between them. The germline CDR1 and CDR2 sequences are SGHTA and FQGNSA.

The chain uses TRBV28 and TRBJ1-1; 9 nucleotides agree with TRBD1. V was clipped by 3 bases and J by 4 bases; unmatched bases: 6. In germline, CDR1 is MDHEN, CDR2 SYDVKM. This CDR3 has 15 amino acids. The CDR3 loop reads CASSFPGQGITEAFF. In DNA, the CDR3 is TGTGCCAGCAGTTTCCCGGGACAGGGAATCACTGAAGCTTTCTTT.

The table lists this clonotype with many counts. The rearrangement links TRBV28 to TRBJ2-7; 7 bases map to TRBD1. This CDR3 region has 13 residues. Germline CDR1 is MDHEN and CDR2 is SYDVKM. V lost 10 bases to trimming and J lost 3 bases; unmatched junction nucleotides: 9. DNA for the CDR3: TGTGCCACCGACAGGGCGGCTGGCTACGAGCAGTACTTC. Translating it yields CATDRAAGYEQYF.

This clonotype has at least ten counts. The chain is built from TRBV7-2 and TRBJ2-7; 8 bases are a match to TRBD2. The CDR3 has 15 residues. V was clipped by 1 base and J by 3 bases; unmatched bases: 5. The germline gives CDR1 SGHTA, CDR2 FQGNSA. This chain's CDR3 is CASSLEAGVHYEQYF. CDR3 nucleotides: TGTGCCAGCAGCTTAGAAGCGGGGGTCCACTACGAGCAGTACTTC.

This clonotype has a handful of counts. This sequence joins TRBV25-1 and TRBJ1-1; perhaps TRBD1 as D (5 bases). The CDR3 spans 13 residues. The germline V gene encodes CDR1 MGHDK and CDR2 SYGVNS. The V gene lost 8 bases and the J gene lost 3 bases, with 13 bases spanning the gap. The CDR3 DNA follows: TGTGCCAGCCGTGGGTGGGGGGACACTGAAGCTTTCTTT. This gives the protein CASRGWGDTEAFF.

In its sample, this clonotype was seen many times. The chain couples TRBV6-5 to TRBJ1-2; tentative D call: TRBD1 (6 bases). This CDR3 has 14 residues. Trimming cost V 1 base and J 6 bases, with 12 bases left between them. From germline, CDR1 is MNHEY and CDR2 SVGAGI. CDR3 DNA sequence: TGTGCCAGCAGTTACTTGCCAGGGGCGGATGGCTACACCTTC. It translates to CASSYLPGADGYTF.

This clonotype was found many times. This chain links TRBV24-1 with TRBJ1-2, with D unresolved. The CDR3 contains 14 residues. CDR1 is KGHDR and CDR2 is SFDVKD in the germline V gene. V lost 5 bases and J 1 base, leaving 10 bases between the germline ends. The CDR3 is CATSGGRYNYGYTF. As DNA, the CDR3 is TGTGCCACCAGTGGCGGCCGCTATAACTATGGCTACACCTTC.

This clonotype was recorded at least ten times. The V gene is TRBV28, the J gene TRBJ2-7; 10 bases are a match to TRBD2. The CDR3 consists of 16 residues. The V and J ends lost 7 bases and 5 bases, in that order; junction bases with no gene match: 14. CDR1 is MDHEN and CDR2 is SYDVKM in the germline V gene. This CDR3 reads CASTDGGLAGVHEQYF. In nucleotides, the CDR3 is TGTGCCAGCACCGACGGTGGGCTAGCGGGGGTCCACGAGCAGTACTTC.

The J gene is TRBJ1-1, the V gene TRBV10-2; the D gene is possibly TRBD1 (6 bases). This CDR3 spans 15 amino acids. Germline V gene data show CDR1 as WSHSY and CDR2 as SAAADI. Trimming took 6 bases from V and 11 from J, leaving 25 bases between them. CDR3 DNA: TGCGCCAGCAGGGCCTCAGGGACAACTGGAGATGAGGCTTTCTTT. Protein: CASRASGTTGDEAFF.

The chain links TRBV7-9 to TRBJ1-1; TRBD1 aligns across 8 bases. The V gene's germline CDR1 is SEHNR and CDR2 FQNEAQ (reference sequence). The CDR3 length is 15 residues. V trimming: 0 bases; J trimming: 4 bases; junction bases outside the gene matches: 4. CDR3 loop: CASSLADRAGTEAFF. The CDR3 nucleotides read TGTGCCAGCAGCTTAGCGGACAGGGCGGGCACTGAAGCTTTCTTT.

This clonotype was recorded at least ten times. The CDR3 DNA sequence: TGTGCCAGCAGTACTGAACAGGGGAGCACCGGGGAGCTGTTTTTT. This gives the protein CASSTEQGSTGELFF. The V gene is TRBV28, the J gene TRBJ2-2; TRBD1 matches 7 bases. CDR3 size: 15 residues. After removal of 5 bases from V and 4 bases from J, the junction contained 7 bases not matched to a gene. From germline, CDR1 is MDHEN and CDR2 SYDVKM.

This clonotype was recorded a few times. The chain is built from TRBV18 and TRBJ1-5, with TRBD1 matching over 7 bases. Trimming at V came to 5 bases and at J to 6 bases, leaving 7 bases not matched to a gene. The CDR3 runs 14 residues. The germline V gene encodes CDR1 KGHSH and CDR2 LQKENI. The CDR3 spells CASSRDSGTQPQHF. CDR3 DNA sequence: TGTGCCAGCTCAAGGGACAGCGGGACTCAGCCCCAGCATTTT.

This clonotype was found many times. V and J are TRBV20-1 and TRBJ1-1; tentative D call: TRBD1 (6 bases). V dropped 3 bases and J dropped 3 bases, with 11 bases sitting between them. The CDR3 has 13 residues. From germline, CDR1 is DFQATT and CDR2 SNEGSKA (reference sequence). CDR3 loop: CSARGGADTEAFF. The CDR3 DNA reads TGCAGTGCTAGGGGGGGCGCGGACACTGAAGCTTTCTTT.

The sample holds many counts of this clonotype. The CDR3 loop reads CSARVSGYGFEQYF. The CDR3 region has the DNA TGCAGTGCTAGAGTTTCAGGCTATGGTTTCGAGCAGTACTTC. This chain uses TRBV20-1 with TRBJ2-7; unclear D gene. Between the trimmed V and J ends, which lost 1 base and 6 bases, there was a span of 16 bases. The CDR3 contains 14 residues. CDR1 and CDR2 from the germline V gene are DFQATT and SNEGSKA (reference sequence).

This clonotype has at least ten counts. The chain employs TRBV12-3 or TRBV12-4 and TRBJ2-1; 7 bases fit TRBD1. The V gene end was trimmed by 6 bases and the J gene end by 7 bases; junction bases not matched to a gene: 3. CDR3 length: 12 residues. CDR3 residues: CASSLTGNEQFF. The CDR3 DNA follows: TGTGCCAGCAGCTTGACAGGGAATGAGCAGTTCTTC.